Listed below are T cell receptor beta chains from one sample, sequenced in a study of shared clonotypes between healthy human individuals. This table comes from immunoSEQ multiplex PCR, and its TCRdb copy is limited to in-frame clones, with some not included. The sample has millions of clones; about 95% are singletons. The sequenced sample was naive CD8+ T cells sorted from blood. These receptors came from a man between 18 and 35 years old in good health. CDR3s include the opening cysteine and the closing phenylalanine or tryptophan. D genes are given only for firm matches. The listing skips clone size in some rows; elsewhere it reads once, few, many or a size class.

. | TRBJ2-5 | . | TRBV28 | CASSFPTGWSRIQETQYF | TGTGCCAGCAGTTTTCCGACAGGTTGGTCTCGAATTCAAGAGACCCAGTACTTC
. | TRBJ1-3 | . | TRBV7-9 | CASSHSGTTGNTIYF | TGTGCCAGCAGCCACAGCGGGACAACTGGAAACACCATATATTTT
. | TRBJ2-3 | . | TRBV7-9 | CASSLGGQPRTDTQYF | TGTGCCAGCAGCTTAGGGGGGCAACCCAGAACAGATACGCAGTATTTT
. | TRBJ2-7 | TRBD2 | TRBV7-2 | CASSSPGLAGGPYEQYF | TGTGCCAGCAGCTCCCCGGGACTAGCGGGAGGGCCCTACGAGCAGTACTTC
. | TRBJ2-2 | . | TRBV5-4 | CASSEHPNTGELFF | TGTGCCAGCAGTGAACACCCGAACACCGGGGAGCTGTTTTTT
once | TRBJ1-1 | . | TRBV11-3 | CASSSKDGREAFF | TGTGCCAGCAGCTCCAAGGACGGACGTGAAGCTTTCTTT
. | TRBJ2-1 | . | TRBV27 | CASSQDRSYNEQFF | TGTGCCAGCAGTCAGGACCGGTCCTACAATGAGCAGTTCTTC
once | TRBJ1-5 | . | TRBV4-3 | CASSQDGTSNQPQHF | TGCGCCAGCAGCCAAGATGGGACCAGCAATCAGCCCCAGCATTTT
. | TRBJ2-1 | . | TRBV2 | CASKASYNEQFF | TGTGCCAGCAAAGCATCCTACAATGAGCAGTTCTTC
. | TRBJ1-1 | . | TRBV19 | CASSGAGNTEAFF | TGTGCCAGTTCAGGGGCCGGGAACACTGAAGCTTTCTTT
. | TRBJ1-2 | . | TRBV27 | CASSPRKFGDGYTF | TGTGCCAGCAGCCCCCGGAAGTTTGGGGATGGCTACACCTTC
once | TRBJ1-2 | . | TRBV6-1 | CASRGRGRGYTF | TGTGCCAGCAGAGGCAGGGGACGCGGCTACACCTTC
. | TRBJ2-7 | TRBD2 | TRBV10-1 | CASSGGAVGYEQYF | TGCGCCAGCAGCGGGGGGGCCGTAGGCTACGAGCAGTACTTC
. | TRBJ2-2 | TRBD1 | TRBV27 | CASYTGTANTGELFF | TGTGCCAGCTATACCGGGACAGCGAACACCGGGGAGCTGTTTTTT
. | TRBJ2-1 | . | TRBV27 | CASSYRDTYNEQFF | TGTGCCAGCAGCTATCGGGACACTTACAATGAGCAGTTCTTC
. | TRBJ2-5 | TRBD1 | TRBV5-6 | CASSWGTGGETQYF | TGTGCCAGCAGCTGGGGGACAGGAGGGGAGACCCAGTACTTC
. | TRBJ2-1 | TRBD1 | TRBV18 | CASSPVDRGNEQFF | TGTGCCAGCTCACCAGTAGACAGGGGAAATGAGCAGTTCTTC
. | TRBJ2-1 | TRBD2 | TRBV19 | CASSPSGGFSYNEQFF | TGTGCCAGTAGTCCTAGCGGGGGATTCTCCTACAATGAGCAGTTCTTC
. | TRBJ2-1 | TRBD2 | TRBV27 | CASRRSSGPYNEQFF | TGTGCCAGCCGTCGGTCTAGCGGGCCCTACAATGAGCAGTTCTTC
. | TRBJ2-1 | TRBD2 | TRBV19 | CASSSGTSSYNEQFF | TGTGCCAGTAGTTCCGGGACTAGCTCCTACAATGAGCAGTTCTTC
. | TRBJ1-2 | . | TRBV4-3 | CASSQPDKTNYGYTF | TGCGCCAGCAGCCAGCCGGACAAAACAAACTATGGCTACACCTTC
. | TRBJ2-3 | TRBD2 | TRBV7-9 | CASSRLAGSTDTQYF | TGTGCCAGCAGCCGCCTAGCGGGGAGCACAGATACGCAGTATTTT
. | TRBJ2-7 | TRBD2 | TRBV11-2 | CASSLATSGRGYEQYF | TGTGCCAGCAGCTTAGCGACTAGCGGGAGGGGCTACGAGCAGTACTTC
. | TRBJ2-5 | TRBD2 | TRBV7-9 | CASRPPSSGSDQETQYF | TGTGCCAGCAGGCCCCCCTCTAGCGGGAGCGATCAAGAGACCCAGTACTTC
once | TRBJ2-7 | . | TRBV21-1 | CASSDMRALPREQYF | TGTGCCAGCAGCGATATGCGGGCCCTACCGCGCGAGCAGTACTTC
once | TRBJ2-1 | . | TRBV10-2 | CASSEPGLAAPHNEQFF | TGCGCCAGCAGTGAGCCCGGACTCGCCGCGCCCCACAATGAGCAGTTCTTC
. | TRBJ1-5 | . | TRBV2 | CASSDTGTRDQPQHF | TGTGCCAGCAGTGATACAGGGACAAGGGATCAGCCCCAGCATTTT
. | TRBJ2-7 | . | TRBV10-1 | CASSEGTGYEQYF | TGCGCCAGCAGTGAGGGAACTGGCTACGAGCAGTACTTC
. | TRBJ1-1 | . | TRBV30 | CAWSVLGLGTEAFF | TGTGCCTGGAGTGTACTGGGCTTAGGGACTGAAGCTTTCTTT
once | TRBJ2-7 | . | TRBV19 | CASSAGGGVGYEQYF | TGTGCCAGTAGTGCCGGGGGCGGTGTAGGCTACGAGCAGTACTTC
. | TRBJ2-4 | . | TRBV28 | CASSLMVQTKNIQYF | TGTGCCAGCAGTTTAATGGTACAGACCAAAAACATTCAGTACTTC
. | TRBJ2-7 | TRBD1 | TRBV29-1 | CSVTLTGTPFYEQYF | TGCAGCGTTACCCTGACAGGGACCCCCTTCTACGAGCAGTACTTC
. | TRBJ1-6 | . | TRBV28 | CASSSRVNSPLHF | TGTGCCAGCAGCTCCCGGGTAAATTCACCCCTCCACTTT
. | TRBJ2-1 | . | TRBV7-6 | CASSSGLYNEQFF | TGTGCCAGCAGCTCGGGGCTTTACAATGAGCAGTTCTTC
. | TRBJ1-4 | . | TRBV7-8 | CASSYLGSANEKLFF | TGTGCCAGCAGCTACTTAGGCTCTGCTAATGAAAAACTGTTTTTT
. | TRBJ2-7 | . | TRBV5-4 | CASSLWKENEQYF | TGTGCCAGCAGCCTCTGGAAAGAAAACGAGCAGTACTTC
. | TRBJ2-3 | TRBD1 | TRBV27 | CASSSRQGTDTQYF | TGTGCCAGCAGTTCCCGACAGGGGACAGATACGCAGTATTTT
. | TRBJ2-2 | . | TRBV6-5 | CASSQGLLNTGELFF | TGTGCCAGCAGCCAGGGGCTCTTAAACACCGGGGAGCTGTTTTTT
. | TRBJ1-1 | . | TRBV25-1 | CASSPQGNTEAFF | TGTGCCAGCAGTCCGCAGGGGAACACTGAAGCTTTCTTT
. | TRBJ2-2 | . | TRBV5-8 | CASSPHRGSTGELFF | TGTGCCAGCAGCCCGCATCGGGGCTCCACCGGGGAGCTGTTTTTT
. | TRBJ1-1 | . | TRBV19 | CASSWGAHTEAFF | TGTGCCAGTAGCTGGGGAGCGCACACTGAAGCTTTCTTT
. | TRBJ1-2 | . | TRBV5-8 | CASSPGSLELYGYTF | TGTGCCAGCAGCCCAGGGTCTCTCGAATTATATGGCTACACCTTC